This T cell receptor (beta chain) was profiled in a study of T cells in Graves' hyperthyroidism and ophthalmopathy. What was amplified from RNA transcripts were TCR beta CDR3 regions. A set of HTBI primers served as the primers for a first-round RT-PCR of the TCR CDR3. Each CDR3 protein is one row after TCRdb ran MiXCR on the multiplex PCR reads. The data hold a few hundred thousand distinct CDR3 sequences, with 19% observed a single time. Many counts were recorded for this clonotype. This clonotype originated in a young woman with Graves' hyperthyroidism. The specimen was blood.

The chain's CDR3 is CASSYMGDTEAFF. The DNA of the CDR3 is TGTGCCAGCAGTTACATGGGGGACACTGAAGCTTTCTTT. The chain has TRBV6-5 and TRBJ1-1; tentative D call: TRBD1 (5 bases). Germline CDR1 MNHEY, CDR2 SVGAGI. V dropped 2 bases and J dropped 3 bases, with 7 bases sitting between them. The CDR3 spans 13 residues.